This TCR beta chain emerged from a study of early T cells in non-severe SARS-CoV-2 infection. Study-level information: From unsorted whole blood, bulk RNA was sequenced, and the chains remained unpaired. Study-wide findings and caveats: CD4 and private specificities were missed by VDJdb matching, which favored anti-spike CD8 responses.

This clonotype was recorded many times. Its antigen is as yet unknown. This CDR3 region has 19 residues. CDR1 is SGHTA, CDR2 FQGNSA, per germline. Losses at the gene ends were 3 bases for V and 0 bases for J; bases not matched to a gene: 10. The protocol attached unique molecular identifiers to individual cDNA molecules. MiXCR, run by TCRdb on the 5' RACE reads, gives a single entry per CDR3 protein. The sample has roughly 41,000 distinct CDR3 sequences; 4.5% to 7% are singletons. The chain recombines TRBV7-2 with TRBJ2-1; 11 positions match TRBD2. The sample comprised whole blood. The source of this sequence is an adult who was a healthcare worker with PCR-confirmed SARS-CoV-2 infection or an uninfected control (not recorded which). This CDR3 reads CASSFGTSGITGSYNEQFF. CDR3 DNA sequence: TGTGCCAGCAGCTTCGGGACTAGCGGAATCACGGGCTCCTACAATGAGCAGTTCTTC. Based on the CDR3 plus reference TRBV7-2 and TRBJ2-1, the full variable domain is GAGVSQSPSNKVTEKGKDVELRCDPISGHTALYWYRQSLGQGLEFLIYFQGNSAPDKSGLPSDRFSAERTGGSVSTLTIQRTQQEDSAVYLCASSFGTSGITGSYNEQFFGPGTRLTVL.